These 16 T cell receptor beta chains share one sample of origin, sequenced in a study of spatial heterogeneity in lung cancer. MiXCR, applied by TCRdb to the 5' RACE reads, yields one record per CDR3 protein. The sample carries 70,000 to 90,000 distinct CDR3 sequences, more than 10% recorded once. The time point is: sample taken at primary tumor resection. The study sequenced unsorted whole RNA from tumor, nontumor lung or frozen PBMC. The sequencing here drew on PBMCs, taken at surgery. The receptors originated from a male donor with early-stage non-small cell lung cancer.

This clonotype was counted many times. This chain connects TRBV14 to TRBJ2-3; 8 bases line up with TRBD2. This CDR3 is built from 13 residues. Germline trimming cut 5 bases from V and 5 bases from J; bases unmatched to any gene: 3. Germline loops: CDR1 SGHDN, CDR2 FVKESK. The CDR3 DNA sequence: TGTGCCAGCAGCAGCGGGAGAAAAGATACGCAGTATTTT. It specifies CASSSGRKDTQYF.

V gene TRBV5-4 combines with J gene TRBJ2-7, with TRBD1 matching over 10 bases. Per germline, CDR1 SGHNT and CDR2 YYREEE (reference sequence). V gave up 6 bases and J gave up 3 bases; unmatched junction bases: 6. The CDR3 has 14 amino acids. CDR3 loop: CASTSGDRGYEQYF. The CDR3 bases are TGTGCCAGCACCTCGGGGGACAGGGGCTACGAGCAGTACTTC.

This clonotype has a handful of counts. This chain links TRBV24-1 with TRBJ1-2; D possibly corresponds to TRBD1 (6 bases). The CDR3 covers 13 residues. Germline V gives CDR1 KGHDR, CDR2 SFDVKD. V shed 6 bases and J shed 8 bases, with 15 bases lying between them. CDR3 loop: CATSRGGLEGYTF. Written as DNA, the CDR3 is TGTGCCACCAGTCGTGGGGGCCTAGAGGGCTACACCTTC.

In this sample, this clonotype turned up many times. This chain uses TRBV5-5 with TRBJ2-1, with D possibly TRBD1 on 6 matching bases. V lost 4 bases and J lost 3, with 11 bases in between. CDR1 and CDR2 (germline): SGHKS, YYEKEE (reference sequence). This CDR3 is built from 14 residues. The CDR3 region has the DNA TGTGCCAGCAGCCTAACAGGGCACTACAATGAGCAGTTCTTC. Translating gives CASSLTGHYNEQFF.

This clonotype was observed a handful of times. The J gene is TRBJ2-7, the V gene TRBV20-1, with no clear D. With 3 bases removed from V and 2 bases from J, the gap between germline ends came to 8 bases. CDR3 length: 12 amino acids. The germline V gene encodes CDR1 DFQATT and CDR2 SNEGSKA (reference sequence). CDR3 in DNA: TGCAGTGCTAGTCGGGCAACCTACGAGCAGTACTTC. Translated, it gives CSASRATYEQYF.

In the case of this clonotype: Sequence at one end of the junction differs from germline and may be a read error. The chain uses TRBV7-2 and TRBJ1-4; perhaps TRBD1 as D (6 bases). CDR3 length: 15 residues. The germline V gene encodes CDR1 SGHTA and CDR2 FQGNSA. As DNA, the CDR3 is TGTGCCAGCAGCCTAGCGGGGGGCACTAATGAAAAACTGTTTTTT. Encoded protein: CASSLAGGTNEKLFF.

This clonotype was observed at least ten times. V usage is TRBV20-1 and J usage is TRBJ2-1; D unresolved. Trimming cost V 0 bases and J 7 bases, with 16 bases left between them. This CDR3 contains 15 residues. Germline V gives CDR1 DFQATT, CDR2 SNEGSKA (reference sequence). CDR3 amino acids: CSARDRHLPGNEQFF. The CDR3 DNA is TGCAGTGCTAGAGACCGCCACCTGCCCGGGAATGAGCAGTTCTTC.

This clonotype was counted a few times. The chain joins TRBV28 to TRBJ1-5; D is ambiguous. V gave up 6 bases and J gave up 3 bases, with 12 bases separating them. In germline, CDR1 is MDHEN, CDR2 SYDVKM. This CDR3 comprises 14 residues. CDR3 amino acids: CASRPGGSNQPQHF. The DNA for the CDR3 is TGTGCCAGCAGGCCGGGTGGGTCCAATCAGCCCCAGCATTTT.

This clonotype was found many times. The chain couples TRBV12-3 or TRBV12-4 to TRBJ1-6; TRBD1 matches at 7 bases. The CDR3 contains 15 residues. Trimming at V came to 1 base and at J to 7 bases, leaving 4 bases not matched to a gene. The CDR3 region is CASSLEGGMNSPLHF. The CDR3 coding sequence is TGTGCCAGCAGTTTAGAAGGGGGCATGAATTCACCCCTCCACTTT.

The table lists this clonotype with many counts. This chain links TRBV7-9 with TRBJ1-1; TRBD1 aligns across 11 bases. The CDR3 is 19 amino acids. The V segment lost 5 bases and the J segment 3 bases; nucleotides outside the gene matches: 17. Germline-derived CDR1 and CDR2 are SEHNR and FQNEAQ (reference sequence). The CDR3 DNA reads as TGTGCCAGCAGCCCAGTGAGAGGGACAGGGGGAGCTAAGGACACTGAAGCTTTCTTT. Translated: CASSPVRGTGGAKDTEAFF.

In this sample, this clonotype turned up many times. The chain joins TRBV5-1 to TRBJ2-7, with 9 positions matching TRBD1. From germline, CDR1 is SGHRS and CDR2 YFSETQ. V was pared by 4 bases and J by 2 bases, with 7 bases of the junction left unmatched. The CDR3 contains 15 residues. CDR3 nucleotides: TGCGCCAGCAGCATAGGGACAGGGCTGACCTACGAGCAGTACTTC. Translation gives CASSIGTGLTYEQYF.

This clonotype was found many times. This sequence joins TRBV29-1 and TRBJ1-1, with D maybe TRBD1 (6 bases). With 6 bases removed from V and 7 bases from J, the gap between germline ends came to 18 bases. Germline CDR1 SQVTM, CDR2 ANQGSEA. This CDR3 contains 13 residues. The CDR3 is CSVTSTGGLEAFF. The CDR3 DNA follows: TGCAGCGTCACCTCGACAGGAGGCCTTGAAGCTTTCTTT.

This chain uses TRBV25-1 with TRBJ2-1; tentatively, D is TRBD1 (5 bases). Between the trimmed V and J ends, which lost 7 bases and 7 bases, there was a span of 17 bases. The V gene's germline CDR1 is MGHDK and CDR2 SYGVNS. The length of the CDR3 is 14 residues. The CDR3 protein is CASTWNLGPNEQFF. CDR3 sequence (DNA): TGTGCCAGCACTTGGAACCTGGGGCCGAATGAGCAGTTCTTC.

This clonotype occurred many times. DNA for the CDR3: TGTGCCAGCAGTTTAGTGGGGGGGCCCACTGAAGCTTTCTTT. Translation: CASSLVGGPTEAFF. The chain recombines TRBV12-3 or TRBV12-4 with TRBJ1-1; tentative D call: TRBD1 (6 bases). Trimming removed 1 base at V and 4 bases at J, with 10 bases between. The CDR3 sequence is 14 residues long.

This sequence joins TRBV30 and TRBJ1-3, with 8 positions matching TRBD1. This CDR3 contains 15 residues. CDR1 is GTSNPN, CDR2 SVGIG, per germline (reference sequence). V shed 0 bases, J shed 3 bases, and the junction held 4 bases outside the gene matches. The CDR3 DNA sequence: TGTGCCTGGAGTGTCGACAGGGGTGTTGGAAACACCATATATTTT. It codes for CAWSVDRGVGNTIYF.

This clonotype was recorded a few times. This chain connects TRBV5-1 to TRBJ2-3, with 11 bases fitting TRBD2. The V segment lost 4 bases and the J segment 0 bases; nucleotides outside the gene matches: 7. CDR1 and CDR2 (germline): SGHRS, YFSETQ. The CDR3 is 17 amino acids. The CDR3 DNA reads as TGCGCCAGCAGCCGCCCCGGGACTAGCGGAAGCACAGATACGCAGTATTTT. Translation: CASSRPGTSGSTDTQYF.